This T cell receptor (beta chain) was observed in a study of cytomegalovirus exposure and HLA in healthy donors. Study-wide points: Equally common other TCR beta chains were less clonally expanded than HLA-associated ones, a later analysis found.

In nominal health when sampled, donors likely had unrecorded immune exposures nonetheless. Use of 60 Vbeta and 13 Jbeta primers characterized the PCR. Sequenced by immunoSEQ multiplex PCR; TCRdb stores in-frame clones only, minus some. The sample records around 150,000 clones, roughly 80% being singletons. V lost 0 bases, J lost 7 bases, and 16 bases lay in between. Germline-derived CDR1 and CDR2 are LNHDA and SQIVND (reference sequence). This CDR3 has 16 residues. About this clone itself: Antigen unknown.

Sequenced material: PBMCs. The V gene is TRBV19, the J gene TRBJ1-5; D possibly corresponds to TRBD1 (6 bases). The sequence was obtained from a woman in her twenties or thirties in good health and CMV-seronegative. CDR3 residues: CASSIDRGQGNQPQHF. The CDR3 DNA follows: TGTGCCAGTAGTATAGATCGAGGGCAGGGGAACCAGCCCCAGCATTTT.